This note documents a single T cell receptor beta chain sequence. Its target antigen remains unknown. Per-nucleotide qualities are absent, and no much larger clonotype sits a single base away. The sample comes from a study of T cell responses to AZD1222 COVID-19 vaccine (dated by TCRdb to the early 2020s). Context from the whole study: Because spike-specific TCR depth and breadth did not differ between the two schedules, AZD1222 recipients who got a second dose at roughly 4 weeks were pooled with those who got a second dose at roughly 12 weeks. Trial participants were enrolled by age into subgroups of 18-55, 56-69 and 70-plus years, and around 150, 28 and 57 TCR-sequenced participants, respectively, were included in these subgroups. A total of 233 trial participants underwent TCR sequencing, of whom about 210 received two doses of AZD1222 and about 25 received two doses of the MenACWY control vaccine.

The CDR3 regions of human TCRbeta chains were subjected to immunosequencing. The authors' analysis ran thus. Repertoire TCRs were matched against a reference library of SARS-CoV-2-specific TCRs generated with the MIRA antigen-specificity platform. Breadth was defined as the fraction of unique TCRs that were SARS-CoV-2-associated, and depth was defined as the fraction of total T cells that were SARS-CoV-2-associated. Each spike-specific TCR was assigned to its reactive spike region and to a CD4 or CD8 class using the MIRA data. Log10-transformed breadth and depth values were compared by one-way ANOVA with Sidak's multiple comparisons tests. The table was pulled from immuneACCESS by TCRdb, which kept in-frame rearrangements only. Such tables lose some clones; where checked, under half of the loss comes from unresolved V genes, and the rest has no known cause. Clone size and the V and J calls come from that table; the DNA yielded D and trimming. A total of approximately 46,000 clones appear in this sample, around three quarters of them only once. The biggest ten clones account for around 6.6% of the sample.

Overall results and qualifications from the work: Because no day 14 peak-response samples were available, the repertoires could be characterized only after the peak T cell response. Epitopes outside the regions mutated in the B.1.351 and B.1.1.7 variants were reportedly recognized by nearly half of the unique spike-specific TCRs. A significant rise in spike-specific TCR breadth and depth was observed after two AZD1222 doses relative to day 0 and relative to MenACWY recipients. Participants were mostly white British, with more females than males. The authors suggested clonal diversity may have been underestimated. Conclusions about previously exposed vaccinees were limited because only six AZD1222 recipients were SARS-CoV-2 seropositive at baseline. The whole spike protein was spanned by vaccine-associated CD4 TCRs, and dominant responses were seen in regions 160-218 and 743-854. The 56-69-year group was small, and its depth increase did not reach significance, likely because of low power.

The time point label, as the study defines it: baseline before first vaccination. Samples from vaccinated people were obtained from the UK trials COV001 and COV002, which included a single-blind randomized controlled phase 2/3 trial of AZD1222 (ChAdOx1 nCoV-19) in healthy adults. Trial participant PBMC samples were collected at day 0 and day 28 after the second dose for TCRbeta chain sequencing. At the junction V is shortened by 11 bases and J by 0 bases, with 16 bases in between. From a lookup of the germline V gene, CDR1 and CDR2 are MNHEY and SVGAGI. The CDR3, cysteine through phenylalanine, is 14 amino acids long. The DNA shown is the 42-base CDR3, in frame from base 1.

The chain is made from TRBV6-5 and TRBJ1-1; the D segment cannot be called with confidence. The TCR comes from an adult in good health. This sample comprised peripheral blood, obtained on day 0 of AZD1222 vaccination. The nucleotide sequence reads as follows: TGTGCCGCTAGGGAGGACGGAATGAACACTGAAGCTTTCTTT. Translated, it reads CAAREDGMNTEAFF.